Listed below are T cell receptor beta chains from one sample, sequenced in a study of long-term antiretroviral therapy in people with HIV. The method was immunoSEQ multiplex PCR; TCRdb's version includes in-frame clones alone and lacks a portion of them. The sample has approximately 12,000 clones, 75% to 85% seen once; the top ten hold 17%. The sequencing used unsorted PBMCs, collected 3.4 years after starting antiretroviral therapy. These receptors were obtained from a middle-aged man with HIV. Both conserved end residues are trimmed from each CDR3. Clone size, where shown, is once, few, many, or a class for clones that have expanded.

v_call: TRBV2
clone_size: -
cdr3_aa: ASSTRGGGEAF

v_call: TRBV6-5
clone_size: once
cdr3_aa: ASSYGGTTEKLF

v_call: TRBV7-2
clone_size: -
cdr3_aa: ASSLTGGVTEAF

v_call: TRBV28
clone_size: once
cdr3_aa: ASSMFLEGAYEQY

v_call: TRBV28
clone_size: once
cdr3_aa: ASSPIRTVKTEPQH

v_call: TRBV19
clone_size: -
cdr3_aa: ASKRQGNTEAF

v_call: TRBV27
clone_size: -
cdr3_aa: ASTRLGQGALEQY

v_call: TRBV18
clone_size: -
cdr3_aa: ASSPRGAGPSTDTQY

v_call: TRBV6-5
clone_size: -
cdr3_aa: ASAQSHSYEQY

v_call: TRBV5-8
clone_size: -
cdr3_aa: ASSLGTGAYEQY

v_call: TRBV7-2
clone_size: -
cdr3_aa: ASSRTTGGKTEAF

v_call: TRBV28
clone_size: few
cdr3_aa: ASSLSPSMATYEQY

v_call: TRBV5-1
clone_size: -
cdr3_aa: ASSLGILQETQY

v_call: TRBV27
clone_size: few
cdr3_aa: ASSIRDRGNEQF

v_call: TRBV7-9
clone_size: -
cdr3_aa: ATAPVSNQPQH

v_call: TRBV6-1
clone_size: -
cdr3_aa: ASSEGLNQPQH

v_call: TRBV15
clone_size: -
cdr3_aa: ATSRESLAGTATQETQY

v_call: TRBV7-2
clone_size: once
cdr3_aa: ASSSYRGGTEAF

v_call: TRBV19
clone_size: few
cdr3_aa: ASSIVSLGGYT

v_call: TRBV5-4
clone_size: -
cdr3_aa: ASSLLDTQETQY

v_call: TRBV27
clone_size: -
cdr3_aa: ASSPRIAGGPYEQY

v_call: TRBV7-8
clone_size: -
cdr3_aa: ASSLVSYNEQF

v_call: TRBV2
clone_size: -
cdr3_aa: ASRAWTDTQY

v_call: TRBV7-2
clone_size: -
cdr3_aa: ASSLDPSSGANVLT

v_call: TRBV19
clone_size: -
cdr3_aa: ASGFKVNTEAF

v_call: TRBV7-6
clone_size: -
cdr3_aa: ASSLAGLLNEQF

v_call: TRBV7-3
clone_size: -
cdr3_aa: ASSWTAQETQY

v_call: TRBV29-1
clone_size: -
cdr3_aa: SVERGLAGSEQY

v_call: TRBV30
clone_size: -
cdr3_aa: AWGSLTGELF

v_call: TRBV6-1
clone_size: -
cdr3_aa: ASSELIPLH

v_call: TRBV28
clone_size: medium-sized
cdr3_aa: ASSSGFDSNQPQH

v_call: TRBV25-1
clone_size: -
cdr3_aa: ASSERGQEQY

v_call: TRBV30
clone_size: few
cdr3_aa: AWSEPGGPIRNQPQH

v_call: TRBV28
clone_size: -
cdr3_aa: ASSLSPRITGELF

v_call: TRBV7-3
clone_size: -
cdr3_aa: ASSLYPVRENNEKLF

v_call: TRBV19
clone_size: -
cdr3_aa: ASSILGGRSKQF

v_call: TRBV9
clone_size: -
cdr3_aa: ASSYTSGSDDIQY

v_call: TRBV27
clone_size: few
cdr3_aa: ASSFRRGREDEQY